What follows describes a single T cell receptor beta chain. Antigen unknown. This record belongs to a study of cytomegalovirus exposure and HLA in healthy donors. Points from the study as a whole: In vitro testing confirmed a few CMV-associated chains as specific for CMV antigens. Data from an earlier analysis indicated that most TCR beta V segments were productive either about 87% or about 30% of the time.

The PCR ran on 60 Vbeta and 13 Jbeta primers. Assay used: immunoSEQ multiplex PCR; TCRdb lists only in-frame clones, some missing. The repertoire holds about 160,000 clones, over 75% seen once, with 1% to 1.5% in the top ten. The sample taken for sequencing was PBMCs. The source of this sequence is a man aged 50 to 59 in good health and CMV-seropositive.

The chain's CDR3 is CASSSTGSSGANVLTF. DNA of the CDR3: TGTGCCAGCAGTTCGACAGGGTCTAGTGGGGCCAACGTCCTGACTTTC. This chain joins TRBV28 and TRBJ2-6, with TRBD1 matching 7 bases. Unmatched junction bases numbered 6, after V lost 4 bases and J lost 3 bases. The CDR3 is 16 amino acids. Germline values: CDR1 MDHEN, CDR2 SYDVKM. Filled out from reference TRBV28 and TRBJ2-6, the complete variable domain reads DVKVTQSSRYLVKRTGEKVFLECVQDMDHENMFWYRQDPGLGLRLIYFSYDVKMKEKGDIPEGYSVSREKKERFSLILESASTNQTSMYLCASSSTGSSGANVLTFGAGSRLTVL.